These T cell receptor beta chains were read from a single sample in a study of graft-versus-host responses after intestinal transplantation. The table came from immunoSEQ multiplex PCR; TCRdb's copy has only in-frame clones and leaves some out. Of some 15,000 clones listed, approximately 80% were seen once; the top ten hold 3.8%. The sequencing here drew on ileum tissue, taken about 600 days after intestinal transplantation. The source of these receptors is a human patient who received an intestinal transplant, so some T cells may come from the graft donor. CDR3s include the opening cysteine and the closing phenylalanine or tryptophan.

V gene: TRBV10-3; J gene: TRBJ1-4; CDR3 protein: CAISDQMAVNEKLFF
V gene: TRBV11-2; J gene: TRBJ2-5; CDR3 protein: CASSSSVETQYF
V gene: TRBV4-1; J gene: TRBJ1-4; CDR3 protein: CASSQGVQSREKLFF
V gene: TRBV27; J gene: TRBJ2-1; CDR3 protein: CASSFGLAGDNEQFF
V gene: TRBV7-9; J gene: TRBJ1-5; CDR3 protein: CASSPGTENQPQHF
V gene: TRBV5-1; J gene: -; CDR3 protein: CASSRSGTEYEQYF
V gene: TRBV14; J gene: TRBJ2-2; CDR3 protein: CASSRQTNTGELFF
V gene: TRBV10-3; J gene: TRBJ2-3; CDR3 protein: CAIRGRGQTDTQYF
V gene: TRBV30; J gene: TRBJ1-1; CDR3 protein: CAWSSRSAQAFF
V gene: TRBV4-1; J gene: TRBJ1-1; CDR3 protein: CASSDRGTEAFF
V gene: TRBV30; J gene: TRBJ1-6; CDR3 protein: CACLLAPGQRSPLHF
V gene: TRBV15; J gene: TRBJ2-3; CDR3 protein: CATSRVDASGYTDTQYF
V gene: TRBV4-1; J gene: TRBJ1-1; CDR3 protein: CASSQSPMNTEAFF
V gene: TRBV5-7; J gene: TRBJ1-5; CDR3 protein: CASSFASPHLYSNQPQHF
V gene: TRBV6-1; J gene: TRBJ1-2; CDR3 protein: CASSGVDRDHYGYTF
V gene: TRBV13; J gene: TRBJ1-1; CDR3 protein: CASSLERAGTEAFF
V gene: TRBV9; J gene: TRBJ2-4; CDR3 protein: CASSVGDRETNIQYF
V gene: TRBV11-2; J gene: TRBJ1-1; CDR3 protein: CASSLTFQGTEAFF
V gene: TRBV7-9; J gene: TRBJ1-2; CDR3 protein: CASSFQGGGYTF
V gene: TRBV30; J gene: TRBJ2-5; CDR3 protein: CAWKVGGGETQYF